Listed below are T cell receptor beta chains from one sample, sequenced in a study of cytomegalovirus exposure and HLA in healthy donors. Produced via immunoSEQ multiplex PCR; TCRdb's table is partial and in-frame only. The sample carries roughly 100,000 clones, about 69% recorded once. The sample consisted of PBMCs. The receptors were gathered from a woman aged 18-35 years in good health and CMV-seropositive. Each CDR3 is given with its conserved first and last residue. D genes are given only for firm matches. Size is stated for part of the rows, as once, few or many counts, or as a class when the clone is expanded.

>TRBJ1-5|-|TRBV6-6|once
CASSYAGDQPQHF
TGTGCCAGCAGTTACGCAGGGGATCAGCCCCAGCATTTT
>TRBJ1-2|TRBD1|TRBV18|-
CASSLNTGGDSYGYTF
TGTGCCAGCTCACTTAATACAGGGGGTGACAGCTATGGCTACACCTTC
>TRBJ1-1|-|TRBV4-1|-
CASSQDLRVEAFF
TGCGCCAGCAGCCAAGATCTACGGGTCGAAGCTTTCTTT
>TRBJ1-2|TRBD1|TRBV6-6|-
CASSYGTGDNYGYTF
TGTGCCAGCAGTTACGGGACAGGGGACAACTATGGCTACACCTTC
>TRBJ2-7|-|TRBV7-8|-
CASSLGPGTYEQYF
TGTGCCAGCAGCTTAGGCCCGGGTACCTACGAGCAGTACTTC
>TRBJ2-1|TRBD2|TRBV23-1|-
CASSPLLLAGDRHEQFF
TGCGCCAGCAGTCCCCTCCTGCTAGCGGGTGATAGGCATGAGCAGTTCTTC
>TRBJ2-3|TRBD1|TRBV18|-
CASSPGQGTDTQYF
TGTGCCAGCTCACCCGGACAGGGGACAGATACGCAGTATTTT
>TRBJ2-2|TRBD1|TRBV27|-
CASSLSLGTGDTGELFF
TGTGCCAGCAGTTTATCGTTAGGGACAGGTGACACCGGGGAGCTGTTTTTT
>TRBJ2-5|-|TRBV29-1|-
CSVRGGDQETQYF
TGCAGCGTCCGAGGCGGCGACCAAGAGACCCAGTACTTC
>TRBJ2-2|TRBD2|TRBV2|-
CASRVGTSGITGELFF
TGTGCCAGCAGGGTGGGGACTAGCGGGATCACCGGGGAGCTGTTTTTT
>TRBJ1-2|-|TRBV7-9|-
CASSLGSLYGYTF
TGTGCCAGCAGCTTGGGCAGCCTCTATGGCTACACCTTC
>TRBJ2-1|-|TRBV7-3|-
CASSRAGSSYNEQFF
TGTGCCAGCAGCAGAGCGGGTAGCTCCTACAATGAGCAGTTCTTC
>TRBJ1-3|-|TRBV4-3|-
CASSQDLGRANTIYF
TGCGCCAGCAGCCAAGATCTCGGCAGGGCAAACACCATATATTTT
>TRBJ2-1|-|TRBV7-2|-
CASSLARGLYNEQFF
TGTGCCAGCAGCTTAGCGCGGGGACTCTACAATGAGCAGTTCTTC
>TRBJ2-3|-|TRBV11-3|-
CASSGGRQGGTDTQYF
TGTGCCAGCAGCGGAGGGAGACAGGGAGGTACAGATACGCAGTATTTT
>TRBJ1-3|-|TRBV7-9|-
CASSQTGSGNTIYF
TGTGCCAGCAGCCAGACAGGATCTGGAAACACCATATATTTT
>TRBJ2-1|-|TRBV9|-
CASSKRWPPGTGDAYNEQFF
TGTGCCAGCAGCAAACGGTGGCCCCCTGGTACGGGAGACGCCTACAATGAGCAGTTCTTC
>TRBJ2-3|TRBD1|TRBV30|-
CAWSGGTGESDTQYF
TGTGCCTGGAGTGGAGGGACAGGGGAATCGGATACGCAGTATTTT
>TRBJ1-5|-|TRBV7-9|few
CASSLAGPRQGNQPQHF
TGTGCCAGCAGCTTAGCGGGGCCCCGACAGGGCAATCAGCCCCAGCATTTT
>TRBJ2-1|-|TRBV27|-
CASRGGQWDEQFF
TGTGCCAGCAGGGGGGGACAGTGGGATGAGCAGTTCTTC
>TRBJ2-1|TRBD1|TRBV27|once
CASIKGTGHEQFF
TGTGCCAGCATTAAGGGGACAGGGCATGAGCAGTTCTTC
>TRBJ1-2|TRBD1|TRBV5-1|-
CASSADPGTAEGYTF
TGCGCCAGCAGCGCGGACCCCGGGACAGCGGAGGGCTACACCTTC
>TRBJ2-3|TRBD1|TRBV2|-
CASSRYPPTGAGDTQYF
TGTGCCAGCAGCAGATACCCCCCGACAGGGGCAGGGGATACGCAGTATTTT
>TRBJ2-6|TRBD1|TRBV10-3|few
CAISESDRDFSGANVLTF
TGTGCCATCAGTGAGTCGGACAGGGACTTCTCTGGGGCCAACGTCCTGACTTTC
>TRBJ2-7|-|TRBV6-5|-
CASSYSASSYEQYF
TGTGCCAGCAGTTACTCGGCTAGCTCCTACGAGCAGTACTTC
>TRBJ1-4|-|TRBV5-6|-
CASSPGVRANEKLFF
TGTGCCAGCAGCCCGGGGGTTAGGGCTAATGAAAAACTGTTTTTT
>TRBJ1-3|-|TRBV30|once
CAWSGMGSSGNTIYF
TGTGCCTGGAGTGGTATGGGGAGCTCTGGAAACACCATATATTTT
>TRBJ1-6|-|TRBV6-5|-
CASSYSGSPNSPLHF
TGTGCCAGCAGTTACTCCGGTTCCCCCAATTCACCCCTCCACTTT
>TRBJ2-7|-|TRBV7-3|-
CASSPTTSYEQYF
TGTGCCAGCAGCCCCACAACTAGCTACGAGCAGTACTTC
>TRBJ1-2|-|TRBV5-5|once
CASSYGNRDYGYTF
TGTGCCAGCAGCTATGGGAACAGGGACTATGGCTACACCTTC
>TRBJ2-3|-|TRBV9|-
CASSVDREIMRAQYF
TGTGCCAGCAGCGTAGACAGGGAGATAATGAGGGCGCAGTATTTT
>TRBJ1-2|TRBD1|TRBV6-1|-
CASNEQGGGYGYTF
TGTGCCAGCAACGAACAGGGGGGAGGTTATGGCTACACCTTC
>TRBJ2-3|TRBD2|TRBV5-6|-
CASRFRTSGGPDTQYF
TGTGCCAGCAGATTCCGGACTAGCGGGGGCCCAGATACGCAGTATTTT
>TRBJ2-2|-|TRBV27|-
CASSFAYTGELFF
TGTGCCAGCAGTTTCGCGTACACCGGGGAGCTGTTTTTT
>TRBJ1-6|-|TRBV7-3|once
CASSLTGGSNSPLHF
TGTGCCAGCAGCTTAACTGGGGGGAGTAATTCACCCCTCCACTTT
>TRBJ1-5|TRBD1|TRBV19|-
CASAGTVGRNNQPQHF
TGTGCCAGTGCTGGGACAGTGGGGAGGAACAATCAGCCCCAGCATTTT
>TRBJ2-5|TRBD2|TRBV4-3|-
CASSQSTSGSETQYF
TGCGCCAGCAGCCAGTCGACTAGCGGGAGCGAGACCCAGTACTTC
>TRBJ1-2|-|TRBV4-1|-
CASSQDGGYGYTF
TGCGCCAGCAGCCAAGACGGGGGCTATGGCTACACCTTC
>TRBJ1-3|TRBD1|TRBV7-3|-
CASSLDRGLGNTIYF
TGTGCCAGCAGCTTGGACAGGGGGTTAGGAAACACCATATATTTT
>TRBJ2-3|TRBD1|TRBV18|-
CASSPPGQRTDTQYF
TGTGCCAGCTCACCACCGGGACAGCGGACAGATACGCAGTATTTT
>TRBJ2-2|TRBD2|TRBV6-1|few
CASTRAGDNTGELFF
TGTGCCAGCACGAGAGCGGGAGACAACACCGGGGAGCTGTTTTTT
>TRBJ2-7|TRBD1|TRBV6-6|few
CASSYSGTGGYEQYF
TGTGCCAGCAGTTACTCAGGGACAGGGGGCTACGAGCAGTACTTC
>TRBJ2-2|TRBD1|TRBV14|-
CASSFGTGGTGELFF
TGTGCCAGCAGCTTCGGGACAGGGGGCACCGGGGAGCTGTTTTTT
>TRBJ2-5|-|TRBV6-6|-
CASNGETQYF
TGTGCCAGCAACGGGGAGACCCAGTACTTC
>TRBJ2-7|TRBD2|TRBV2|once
CASRIAGGDDYEQYF
TGTGCCAGCAGAATAGCGGGGGGGGACGACTACGAGCAGTACTTC
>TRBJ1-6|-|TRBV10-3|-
CAISDEEPNSPLHF
TGTGCCATCAGTGATGAGGAACCCAATTCACCCCTCCACTTT
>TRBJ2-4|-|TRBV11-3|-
CASSSDRGIQYF
TGTGCCAGCAGCTCTGACCGAGGCATTCAGTACTTC
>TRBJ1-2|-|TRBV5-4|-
CASSLEVRSNYGYTF
TGTGCCAGCAGCTTGGAGGTGAGGAGTAACTATGGCTACACCTTC
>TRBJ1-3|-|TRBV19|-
CASSTGEGNTIYF
TGTGCCAGTAGTACGGGGGAAGGAAACACCATATATTTT
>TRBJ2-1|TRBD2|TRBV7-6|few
CASSGGRANEQFF
TGTGCCAGCAGCGGTGGGAGGGCCAATGAGCAGTTCTTC
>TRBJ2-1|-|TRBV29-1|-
CSIGGYNEQFF
TGCAGCATAGGGGGCTACAATGAGCAGTTCTTC
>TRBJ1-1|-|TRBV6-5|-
CASSRTGLNTEAFF
TGTGCCAGCAGCCGCACAGGGCTGAACACTGAAGCTTTCTTT
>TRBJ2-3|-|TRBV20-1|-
CSARLTDTQYF
TGCAGTGCTAGACTTACAGATACGCAGTATTTT
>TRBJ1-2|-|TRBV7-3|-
CASSPRAAGDPLF
TGTGCCAGCAGCCCCCGGGCGGCGGGGGACCCTCTTTTC
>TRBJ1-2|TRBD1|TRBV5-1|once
CAGWSGTACAPSNYGYTF
TGCGCCGGCTGGTCCGGGACAGCTTGTGCCCCGTCTAACTATGGCTACACCTTC